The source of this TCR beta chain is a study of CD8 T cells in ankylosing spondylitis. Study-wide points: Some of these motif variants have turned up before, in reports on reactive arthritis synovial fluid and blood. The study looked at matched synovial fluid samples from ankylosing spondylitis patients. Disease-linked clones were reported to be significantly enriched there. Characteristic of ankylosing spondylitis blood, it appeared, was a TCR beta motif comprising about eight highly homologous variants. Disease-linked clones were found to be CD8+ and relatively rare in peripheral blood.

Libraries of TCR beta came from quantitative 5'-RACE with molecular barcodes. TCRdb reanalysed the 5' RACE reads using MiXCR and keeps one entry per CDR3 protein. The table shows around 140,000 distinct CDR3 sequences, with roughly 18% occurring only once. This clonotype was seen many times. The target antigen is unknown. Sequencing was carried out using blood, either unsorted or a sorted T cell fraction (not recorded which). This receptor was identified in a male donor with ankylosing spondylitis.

The CDR3: CASSQTGTGGNYEQYF. The CDR3 DNA follows: TGTGCCAGCAGCCAAACCGGGACAGGGGGAAACTACGAGCAGTACTTC. The rearrangement joins TRBV3-1 to TRBJ2-7, with 11 nucleotides matching TRBD1. The CDR3 contains 16 residues. The germline V gene encodes CDR1 LGHDT and CDR2 YNNKEL (reference sequence). V was pared by 2 bases and J by 3 bases, with 6 bases of the junction left unmatched.